This TCR beta chain was captured in a study of cytomegalovirus exposure and HLA in healthy donors. J was trimmed by 2 bases and V by 1 base; bases with no gene match: 10. Germline loops: CDR1 MGHRA, CDR2 YSYEKL. The CDR3 is 18 amino acids. PCR involved 60 Vbeta and 13 Jbeta primers. Generated by immunoSEQ multiplex PCR, the TCRdb table keeps only in-frame clones and is missing some. The repertoire holds over 150,000 clones, with 80% as singletons. The clonotype comes from a man aged 30 to 39 in good health and CMV-seropositive. Material: PBMCs. The rearrangement uses TRBV4-1 and TRBJ2-7, with 11 bases that match TRBD2. This CDR3 reads CASSQVSGTSGVPYEQYF. The DNA of the CDR3 is TGCGCCAGCAGCCAAGTAAGTGGGACTAGCGGCGTTCCCTACGAGCAGTACTTC.